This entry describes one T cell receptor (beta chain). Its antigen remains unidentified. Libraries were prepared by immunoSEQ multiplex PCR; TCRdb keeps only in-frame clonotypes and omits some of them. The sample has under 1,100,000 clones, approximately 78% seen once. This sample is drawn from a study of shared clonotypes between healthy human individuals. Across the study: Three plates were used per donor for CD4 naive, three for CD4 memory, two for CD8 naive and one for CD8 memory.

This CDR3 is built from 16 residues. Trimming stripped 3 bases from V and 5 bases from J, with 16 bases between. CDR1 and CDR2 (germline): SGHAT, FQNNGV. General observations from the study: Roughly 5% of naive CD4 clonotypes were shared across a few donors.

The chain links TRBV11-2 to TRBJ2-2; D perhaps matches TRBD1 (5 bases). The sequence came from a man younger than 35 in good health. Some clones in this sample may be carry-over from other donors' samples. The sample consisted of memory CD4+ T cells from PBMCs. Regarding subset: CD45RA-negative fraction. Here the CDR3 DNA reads TGTGCCAGCAGCTTGACTGGGGCAGGAGTGACCGGGGAGCTGTTTTTT. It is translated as CASSLTGAGVTGELFF.